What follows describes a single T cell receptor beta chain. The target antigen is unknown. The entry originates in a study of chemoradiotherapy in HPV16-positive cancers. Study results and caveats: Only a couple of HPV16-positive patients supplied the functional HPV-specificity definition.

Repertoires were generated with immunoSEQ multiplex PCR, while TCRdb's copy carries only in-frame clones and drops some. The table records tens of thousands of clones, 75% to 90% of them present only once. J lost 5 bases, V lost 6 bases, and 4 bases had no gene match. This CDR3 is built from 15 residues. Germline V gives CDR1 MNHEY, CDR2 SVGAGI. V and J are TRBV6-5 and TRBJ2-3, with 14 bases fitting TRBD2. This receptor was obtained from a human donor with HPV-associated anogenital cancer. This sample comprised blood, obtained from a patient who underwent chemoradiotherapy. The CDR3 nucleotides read TGTGCCAGCAGCCGCGGACTAGCGGGAGGAGATACGCAGTATTTT. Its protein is CASSRGLAGGDTQYF.